The 15 T cell receptor beta chains in this list originate from one sample, sequenced in a study of blood T cell repertoires in COVID-19. Some clones are missing from TCRdb's copy, which holds only in-frame ones; the method was immunoSEQ multiplex PCR. The table has around 25,000 clones, roughly nine tenths seen once. The sequencing sample was made of peripheral blood. The receptors come from a man aged 65 to 85 with acute or convalescent COVID-19.

The chain has TRBV28 and TRBJ1-2, with D possibly TRBD1 on 6 matching bases. This CDR3 comprises 13 residues. Trimming left V 7 bases short and J 3 bases short, with 12 bases between. CDR1 and CDR2 from the germline V gene are MDHEN and SYDVKM. CDR3 amino acids: CASTLGADYGYTF. The CDR3 DNA is TGTGCCAGCACTTTGGGGGCGGACTATGGCTACACCTTC.

CDR3 protein: CASSLTLRDRISNTQYF. CDR3 nucleotide sequence: TGTGCCAGCAGCCTAACTCTCCGGGACAGGATATCAAATACGCAGTATTTT. The chain carries TRBV7-6 and TRBJ2-3; TRBD1 matches 8 bases. This CDR3 has 17 amino acids. After removal of 5 bases from V and 7 bases from J, the junction contained 17 bases not matched to a gene. Germline V CDR1 and CDR2: SGHVS, FNYEAQ.

The J gene is TRBJ1-4, the V gene TRBV10-3, with D perhaps TRBD1 (6 bases). This CDR3 comprises 15 residues. V was shortened by 3 bases and J by 0 bases, with 8 bases between the two germline ends. Germline V gene lookup returns CDR1 ENHRY and CDR2 SYGVKD. Here the CDR3 DNA reads TGTGCCATCAGTGACGGACAGTCAACTAATGAAAAACTGTTTTTT. This gives the protein CAISDGQSTNEKLFF.

The J gene is TRBJ1-1, the V gene TRBV29-1; tentatively, D is TRBD1 (5 bases). The CDR3 extends over 12 amino acids. Germline values: CDR1 SQVTM, CDR2 ANQGSEA. Trimming removed 4 bases at V and 0 bases at J, with 6 bases between. The CDR3 loop reads CSVGQLNTEAFF. CDR3 DNA: TGCAGCGTTGGACAGTTGAACACTGAAGCTTTCTTT. Full variable domain (outside the CDR3, taken from reference TRBV29-1 and TRBJ1-1): SAVISQKPSRDICQRGTSLTIQCQVDSQVTMMFWYRQQPGQSLTLIATANQGSEATYESGFVIDKFPISRPNLTFSTLTVSNMSPEDSSIYLCSVGQLNTEAFFGQGTRLTVV.

CDR3 DNA sequence: TGTGCCAGTAGTATCCGACAGGGAAGGGATGAGCAGTTCTTC. This codes for CASSIRQGRDEQFF. The V and J genes are TRBV19 and TRBJ2-1; 7 bases fit TRBD1. The CDR3 runs to 14 residues. J was trimmed by 8 bases and V by 3 bases; bases with no gene match: 7. Looked up from germline, CDR1 is LNHDA and CDR2 is SQIVND (reference sequence).

The chain links TRBV5-4 to TRBJ2-1; D perhaps matches TRBD1 (6 bases). Germline assignment: CDR1 SGHNT and CDR2 YYREEE (reference sequence). There are 16 residues in the CDR3. V shed 0 bases and J shed 0 bases, with 10 bases lying between them. The CDR3 sequence is CASSLGGLSSYNEQFF. The DNA of the CDR3 is TGTGCCAGCAGCTTGGGGGGGCTCAGCTCCTACAATGAGCAGTTCTTC. Supplemented by reference TRBV5-4 and TRBJ2-1, the full variable domain reads ETGVTQSPTHLIKTRGQQVTLRCSSQSGHNTVSWYQQALGQGPQFIFQYYREEENGRGNFPPRFSGLQFPNYSSELNVNALELDDSALYLCASSLGGLSSYNEQFFGPGTRLTVL.

The sample holds a few counts of this clone. J is TRBJ1-2 and V is TRBV28; D is unclear. The V end lost 8 bases, the J end lost 8 bases, and 15 bases lay between the germline ends. The CDR3 is made up of 12 amino acids. Germline CDR1 is MDHEN and CDR2 is SYDVKM. The CDR3 reads CASLIGRAGYTF. CDR3 in DNA: TGTGCCAGCCTCATAGGGCGGGCAGGCTACACCTTC.

The rearrangement uses TRBV29-1 and TRBJ2-3, with 14 positions matching TRBD2. Losses at the gene ends were 6 bases for V and 0 bases for J; bases not matched to a gene: 5. This CDR3 has 16 amino acids. CDR1 and CDR2 from the germline V gene are SQVTM and ANQGSEA. CDR3 nucleotides: TGCAGCGTGAGGACTAGCGGGGGGATTAGCACAGATACGCAGTATTTT. Amino acid sequence: CSVRTSGGISTDTQYF.

V and J are TRBV29-1 and TRBJ2-1; 9 bases agree with TRBD1. This CDR3 spans 15 amino acids. In germline, CDR1 is SQVTM, CDR2 ANQGSEA. The ends lost 2 bases at V and 8 bases at J; junction bases unmatched: 10. The CDR3 region has the DNA TGCAGCGTTGAAACCCCCGGACAGGGGAGGGATGAGCAGTTCTTC. Encoded protein: CSVETPGQGRDEQFF.

The rearrangement links TRBV5-4 to TRBJ2-2, with TRBD2 identical over 12 bases. V gave up 2 bases and J gave up 1 base; unmatched junction bases: 9. This CDR3 has 19 amino acids. Germline V gives CDR1 SGHNT, CDR2 YYREEE (reference sequence). CDR3 amino acids: CASSLFSGLAGLNTGELFF. CDR3 bases: TGTGCCAGCAGCTTATTCTCGGGACTAGCGGGCCTGAACACCGGGGAGCTGTTTTTT.

The CDR3 loop is CASSQDQGEKLFF. The CDR3 DNA is TGTGCCAGCAGCCAAGATCAGGGCGAAAAACTGTTTTTT. The J gene is TRBJ1-4, the V gene TRBV4-2, with D perhaps matching TRBD1 (5 bases). Germline-derived CDR1 and CDR2 are LGHNA and YNFKEQ. Trimming took off 0 bases at V and 8 bases at J, with 7 bases between the two ends. This CDR3 is built from 13 residues.

The rearrangement joins TRBV5-4 to TRBJ1-3; tentative D call: TRBD1 (6 bases). Trimming pared 2 bases from V and 2 bases from J, leaving 14 bases between. Germline V lookup: CDR1 SGHNT, CDR2 YYREEE (reference sequence). There are 16 residues in the CDR3. In DNA form, the CDR3 reads TGTGCCAGCAGCTTTTACTTACAGGGCCCTGGAAACACCATATATTTT. Its translation is CASSFYLQGPGNTIYF.

V is TRBV3-1 (or the pseudogene TRBV3-2) and J is TRBJ2-1, with TRBD2 identical over 13 bases. In germline, CDR1 is LGHDT, CDR2 YNNKEL (reference sequence). The CDR3 loop spans 17 amino acids. The junction had 12 bases not matched to a gene; V was cut back by 8 bases and J by 5 bases. CDR3 DNA sequence: TGTGCCAGCCCTAATCCGGGACTAGCGGGACATCACAATGAGCAGTTCTTC. Its protein is CASPNPGLAGHHNEQFF.

This clone has a single count. This rearrangement joins TRBV28 to TRBJ1-4; D ambiguous. CDR1 and CDR2 from the germline V gene are MDHEN and SYDVKM. The CDR3 has 14 amino acids. Trimming cost V 3 bases and J 5 bases, with 10 bases left between them. Written as DNA, the CDR3 is TGTGCCAGCAGTTTCCCCGGGTCGAATGAAAAACTGTTTTTT. Amino acid sequence: CASSFPGSNEKLFF.

This chain connects TRBV5-1 to TRBJ2-3, with 10 nucleotides matching TRBD2. This CDR3 has 15 residues. The V segment lost 2 bases and the J segment 7 bases; nucleotides outside the gene matches: 7. The V gene's germline CDR1 is SGHRS and CDR2 YFSETQ. For the CDR3, the DNA is TGCGCCAGCAGCTTACCAAGCGGGAGGGCCCATACGCAGTATTTT. This encodes CASSLPSGRAHTQYF. Based on the CDR3 plus reference TRBV5-1 and TRBJ2-3, the full variable domain is KAGVTQTPRYLIKTRGQQVTLSCSPISGHRSVSWYQQTPGQGLQFLFEYFSETQRNKGNFPGRFSGRQFSNSRSEMNVSTLELGDSALYLCASSLPSGRAHTQYFGPGTRLTVL.